This T cell receptor beta chain appears in the sequencing data of a study of tissue T cells after allogeneic stem cell transplantation. General study results and limits: Only a limited share of tissue TCRs appeared in blood or spleen. Anatomically similar tissues had similar TCR repertoires within each patient.

TCRbeta CDR3 was sequenced at survey depth with template counts. The protocol was immunoSEQ multiplex PCR, while the TCRdb copy is restricted to in-frame clones and leaves out a portion. The sample includes roughly 5,000 clones, about 51% of them seen just once. This clone was seen more than once but under ten times. Its target is not known. The listed genes are named as in mouse. With the read ending 1 residue before the CDR3 end, the germline J gene is used to fill in that end. The CDR3 is 12 amino acids. The V gene end was trimmed by 5 bases and the J gene end by 6 bases; junction bases not matched to a gene: 2. Germline CDR1 and CDR2: SGHND and FRSKSL. Indicated time point: mouse harvest day 7 after allogeneic transplant. Each mouse received 10^7 T-cell-depleted marrow cells plus 10^6 splenic CD5+ T cells by tail vein. This mouse GVHD model was MHC-mismatched B6 to BALB/c, profiled day 7 or 14.

This sequence originates from a female BALB/c mouse given C57BL/6 T cells with graft-versus-host disease after an allogeneic hematopoietic cell transplant. The J gene is TRBJ2-7, the V gene TRBV15; TRBD1 aligns across 9 bases. The sequencing input was gut tissue. Here the CDR3 reads CASSRTGVEQYF. The sequenced part of the CDR3 DNA is TGTGCCAGCAGTCGGACAGGGGTTGAACAGTAC.